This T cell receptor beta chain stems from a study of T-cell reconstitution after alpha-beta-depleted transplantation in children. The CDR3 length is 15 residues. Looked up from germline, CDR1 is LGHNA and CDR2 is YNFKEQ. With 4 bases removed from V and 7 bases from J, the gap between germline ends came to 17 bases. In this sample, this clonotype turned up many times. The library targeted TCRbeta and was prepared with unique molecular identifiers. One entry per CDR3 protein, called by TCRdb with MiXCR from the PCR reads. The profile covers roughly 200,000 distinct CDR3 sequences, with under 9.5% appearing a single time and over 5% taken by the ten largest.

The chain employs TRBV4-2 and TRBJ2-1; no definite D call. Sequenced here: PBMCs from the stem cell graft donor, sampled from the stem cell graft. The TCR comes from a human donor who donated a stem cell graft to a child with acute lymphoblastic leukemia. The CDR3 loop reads CASSPSPNELNEQFF. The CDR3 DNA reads TGTGCCAGCAGCCCATCTCCAAACGAGTTGAATGAGCAGTTCTTC.